One sample yielded the 2 T cell receptor beta chains listed below, sequenced in a study of PD-L1 blockade in urothelial cancer. Generated by immunoSEQ multiplex PCR, the TCRdb table keeps only in-frame clones and is missing some. This sample yields just over 50,000 clones, of which 70% to 90% are seen a single time; under 20% belongs to the top ten. The sequencing used PBMCs, collected around atezolizumab (anti-PD-L1) treatment. The origin of the receptors is a man aged 55 to 70 with urothelial cancer.

The chain has TRBV6-4 and TRBJ1-5; no firm D call. The germline V gene has CDR1 MRHNA and CDR2 SNTAGT. Trimming pared 5 bases from V and 6 bases from J, leaving 11 bases between. This CDR3 region has 13 residues. The CDR3, as DNA: TGTGCCAGCAGTACTGATCGGGGTCAGCCCCAGCATTTT. It codes for CASSTDRGQPQHF.

This rearrangement joins TRBV4-3 to TRBJ2-1, with D perhaps matching TRBD1 (6 bases). The germline V gene has CDR1 LGHNA and CDR2 YSLEER. The CDR3 runs to 14 residues. The V and J ends lost 3 bases and 5 bases respectively, with 11 bases between them. The CDR3 reads CASSQGARDNEQFF. The CDR3, as DNA: TGCGCCAGCAGCCAGGGGGCTAGAGACAATGAGCAGTTCTTC.